Presented here are 16 T cell receptor beta chains from one specimen sequenced in a study of T-cell memory formation after mild COVID-19 (dated by TCRdb to the early 2020s). Library generation was performed with 5' RACE. The listed sequencing device is Illumina NovaSeq 6000. The public sequencing data were trimmed at Q25 with fastp and processed into clonotypes with MiXCR by TCRdb, which kept only in-frame beta chains. Each entry merges the rows of one CDR3 protein and shows their most common DNA and genes. For this sample the table gives approximately 300,000 distinct CDR3 sequences, of which about 15% were detected only once. About 20% of the sample comes from the top ten. The sample taken for sequencing was PBMCs or a T cell subset sorted from them (not recorded which). These receptor sequences come from a man younger than 35 who had mild COVID-19 (a few samples of this study predate the infection). The sample titles of this study are shuffled in the database, so cell type and time point are left out; the donor was told from shared clones.

This clonotype was picked up many times. V gene TRBV5-1 combines with J gene TRBJ2-3, with 12 bases lining up with TRBD1. V lost 4 bases, J lost 4 bases, and 4 bases stayed unmatched. CDR1 is SGHRS, CDR2 YFSETQ, per germline. The CDR3 length is 15 residues. CDR3 in amino acids: CASSQGQGAADTQYF. CDR3 coding DNA: TGCGCCAGCAGCCAGGGACAGGGGGCCGCAGATACGCAGTATTTT.

This clonotype occurred a few times. The J gene is TRBJ1-5, the V gene TRBV7-6, with TRBD1 matching 7 bases. The CDR3 extends over 15 amino acids. The germline CDR1 and CDR2 sequences are SGHVS and FNYEAQ. The junction had 4 bases not matched to a gene; V was cut back by 5 bases and J by 0 bases. The CDR3 sequence: CASSRGQYSNQPQHF. The CDR3 DNA reads as TGTGCCAGCAGCAGGGGACAGTATAGCAATCAGCCCCAGCATTTT. The full variable domain, completed using reference TRBV7-6 and TRBJ1-5, is GAGVSQSPRYKVTKRGQDVALRCDPISGHVSLYWYRQALGQGPEFLTYFNYEAQQDKSGLPNDRFSAERPEGSISTLTIQRTEQRDSAMYRCASSRGQYSNQPQHFGDGTRLSIL.

The CDR3 nucleotides read TGCAGTGCTATTCGACAGGTTAATCAGCCCCAGCATTTT. Translated, it gives CSAIRQVNQPQHF. The chain has TRBV20-1 and TRBJ1-5, with D perhaps TRBD1 (6 bases). CDR1 DFQATT and CDR2 SNEGSKA come from the germline V gene (reference sequence). CDR3 length: 13 amino acids. Trimming shortened V by 4 bases and J by 4 bases, and 11 bases separated the two germline ends.

This clonotype came up many times. V gene TRBV6-5 combines with J gene TRBJ2-1; 9 bases map to TRBD1. Looked up from germline, CDR1 is MNHEY and CDR2 is SVGAGI. The CDR3 is made up of 16 amino acids. V was pared by 0 bases and J by 4 bases, with 4 bases of the junction left unmatched. This CDR3 is CASSYSPGQGYNEQFF. The CDR3 DNA sequence: TGTGCCAGCAGTTACTCTCCGGGACAGGGATACAATGAGCAGTTCTTC.

This clonotype was found a few times. V usage is TRBV4-1 and J usage is TRBJ1-2; 7 bases match TRBD1. The V and J ends lost 3 bases and 5 bases, in that order; junction bases with no gene match: 6. This CDR3 comprises 14 residues. Germline assignment: CDR1 MGHRA and CDR2 YSYEKL. This CDR3 reads CASSHGTVFYGYTF. In DNA, the CDR3 is TGCGCCAGCAGCCACGGGACAGTTTTTTATGGCTACACCTTC.

This clonotype has just a few counts. The chain uses TRBV7-9 and TRBJ1-6; D is uncertain. Germline assignment: CDR1 SEHNR and CDR2 FQNEAQ (reference sequence). V lost 3 bases and J 7 bases, leaving 7 bases between the germline ends. The CDR3 runs to 13 residues. CDR3 coding DNA: TGTGCCAGCAGCTTCGACGGGAATTCACCCCTCCACTTT. Its protein is CASSFDGNSPLHF.

This clonotype showed up just a few times. The chain carries TRBV6-5 and TRBJ2-6; D is perhaps TRBD2 (5 bases). The V and J ends lost 8 bases and 0 bases respectively, with 14 bases between them. CDR1 and CDR2 from the germline V gene are MNHEY and SVGAGI. The CDR3 is made up of 16 amino acids. The DNA of the CDR3 is TGTGCCAGCTCTTACAAAGGGAGCTCTGGGGCCAACGTCCTGACTTTC. It translates to CASSYKGSSGANVLTF.

The genes are TRBV7-2 and TRBJ2-1; 9 nucleotides match TRBD2. CDR1 is SGHTA, CDR2 FQGNSA, per germline. The CDR3 length is 15 residues. Trimming cost V 5 bases and J 4 bases; bases outside gene matches: 6. The CDR3 sequence: CASSPSGGIYNEQFF. The CDR3 bases are TGTGCCAGCAGCCCAAGCGGGGGGATTTACAATGAGCAGTTCTTC.

This clonotype was picked up a small number of times. The CDR3 is CASSPRAGRGFF. The DNA for the CDR3 is TGTGCCAGCAGCCCCCGGGCCGGGAGAGGGTTCTTC. V is TRBV7-9 and J is TRBJ2-1; TRBD2 might be the D (6 bases). Germline CDR1 is SEHNR and CDR2 is FQNEAQ (reference sequence). Trimming removed 5 bases from V and 15 bases from J, with 17 bases in between. The CDR3 totals 12 residues.

Here the CDR3 reads CASSQRGTEYYTQYF. The CDR3 DNA reads TGTGCCAGCAGCCAGAGGGGGACAGAGTATTATACGCAGTATTTT. The rearrangement uses TRBV14 and TRBJ2-3; 7 bases align to TRBD1. J lost 7 bases, V lost 3 bases, and 10 bases had no gene match. Germline V lookup: CDR1 SGHDN, CDR2 FVKESK. CDR3 size: 15 residues.

This clonotype has more than one count but fewer than ten. CDR3 sequence reads: CASTPTDGEGATQYF. As DNA, the CDR3 is TGTGCCAGTACCCCGACCGACGGAGAAGGGGCGACCCAGTACTTC. V usage is TRBV12-3 or TRBV12-4 and J usage is TRBJ2-5; TRBD1 is a possible D gene (5 bases). With 9 bases removed from V and 7 bases from J, the gap between germline ends came to 24 bases. The CDR3 is made up of 15 amino acids.

This chain connects TRBV4-3 to TRBJ1-6; D unclear. The germline V gene has CDR1 LGHNA and CDR2 YSLEER. V was clipped by 3 bases and J by 9 bases, with 21 bases between them. The CDR3 consists of 17 residues. CDR3 DNA: TGCGCCAGCAGCCAGGCCCCAAGAGTTGCCGTTGGTTCACCCCTCCACTTT. Its translation: CASSQAPRVAVGSPLHF.

This sequence joins TRBV29-1 and TRBJ2-3; D is uncertain. The V and J ends lost 6 bases and 4 bases respectively, with 14 bases between them. CDR1 and CDR2 from the germline V gene are SQVTM and ANQGSEA. CDR3 length equals 13 residues. CDR3 nucleotide sequence: TGCAGCGTGGCGAGTTTCGGCGCAGATACGCAGTATTTT. This gives the protein CSVASFGADTQYF.

CDR3 nucleotides: TGCAGTGCTAGAGACCCCTCTAGCGGAGGCAATGAGCAGTTCTTC. Translation: CSARDPSSGGNEQFF. The chain links TRBV20-1 to TRBJ2-1; the match to TRBD2 covers 7 bases. Germline lookup yields CDR1 DFQATT and CDR2 SNEGSKA (reference sequence). With V trimmed by 0 bases and J by 6 bases, 8 bases remained unmatched. The CDR3 consists of 15 residues.

This clonotype was detected only a few times. The gene calls are TRBV4-3 and TRBJ2-5; D gene unclear. Germline CDR1 reads LGHNA; CDR2 reads YSLEER. The CDR3 length is 15 residues. Deletions cut 0 bases from V and 2 bases from J, with 10 bases between. The CDR3 DNA sequence: TGCGCCAGCAGCCAAGATATCGACGATCAAGAGACCCAGTACTTC. It yields the protein CASSQDIDDQETQYF.

This clonotype was detected many times. The rearrangement links TRBV6-6 to TRBJ1-2, with 9 bases identical to TRBD1. The CDR3 consists of 14 residues. Losses at the gene ends were 5 bases for V and 7 bases for J; bases not matched to a gene: 8. Per germline, CDR1 MNHNY and CDR2 SVGAGI (reference sequence). The CDR3 here is CASSRPGQGFGYTF. The CDR3 DNA is TGTGCCAGCAGTCGACCGGGACAGGGTTTTGGCTACACCTTC.